This passage covers 20 T cell receptor beta chains from one sample sequenced in a study of OX40 agonist ivuxolimab in advanced cancers. Sequencing was performed with immunoSEQ multiplex PCR; in TCRdb, only in-frame clones are kept and a portion is missing. The repertoire holds under 70,000 clones, more than 80% seen once, with around 6.9% in the top ten. This specimen consisted of CD4+ or CD8+ T cells sorted from blood, obtained in a trial of the OX40 agonist ivuxolimab. The receptors here all came from an adult with an advanced solid tumor such as melanoma, head and neck, liver or kidney cancer.

The J gene is TRBJ1-4, the V gene TRBV9; D possibly corresponds to TRBD1 (5 bases). The CDR3 length is 15 residues. V lost 4 bases to trimming and J lost 8 bases, with 18 bases between them. Per germline, CDR1 SGDLS and CDR2 YYNGEE. This CDR3 reads CASSLQGGEYEKLFF. CDR3 bases: TGTGCCAGCAGCCTGCAGGGTGGTGAATACGAAAAACTGTTTTTT.

The chain joins TRBV6-5 to TRBJ1-5; D is perhaps TRBD1 (6 bases). The V end lost 5 bases, the J end lost 6 bases, and 14 bases lay between the germline ends. Germline V gene data show CDR1 as MNHEY and CDR2 as SVGAGI. The CDR3 sequence is 14 residues long. CDR3 sequence reads: CASSQTVQGQPQHF. The CDR3 coding sequence is TGTGCCAGCAGTCAGACGGTACAGGGTCAGCCCCAGCATTTT.

The V call is TRBV13, the J call TRBJ1-1; D is unclear. There are 15 residues in the CDR3. Germline CDR1 PRHDT, CDR2 FYEKMQ (reference sequence). V was clipped by 8 bases and J by 0 bases, with 16 bases between them. The DNA of the CDR3 is TGTGCCAGCGGGTCCGTCGCTGGAGTGAACACTGAAGCTTTCTTT. Translating gives CASGSVAGVNTEAFF.

The CDR3 sequence: CASSPRETQYF. CDR3 sequence (DNA): TGCGCCAGCAGTCCTCGAGAGACCCAGTACTTC. This chain connects TRBV10-2 to TRBJ2-5; D not certain. Trimming shortened V by 5 bases and J by 4 bases, and 5 bases separated the two germline ends. Germline values: CDR1 WSHSY, CDR2 SAAADI. The CDR3 spans 11 residues.

The chain has TRBV5-8 and TRBJ1-4; 8 bases are shared with TRBD1. The V gene end was trimmed by 4 bases and the J gene end by 5 bases; junction bases not matched to a gene: 7. The CDR3 extends over 15 amino acids. Germline V CDR1 and CDR2: SGHTS, YDEGEE. CDR3 sequence reads: CASSGRDRRNEKLFF. As DNA, the CDR3 is TGTGCCAGCAGCGGCCGGGACAGGCGGAATGAAAAACTGTTTTTT.

The chain uses TRBV7-9 and TRBJ1-4; TRBD1 is a possible D gene (6 bases). V was clipped by 3 bases and J by 3 bases, with 14 bases between them. The CDR3 sequence is 16 residues long. Germline V gene sequence: CDR1 SEHNR, CDR2 FQNEAQ (reference sequence). CDR3 DNA: TGTGCCAGCAGCTTGAGGGGGTACGGGGCTAATGAAAAACTGTTTTTT. Translated: CASSLRGYGANEKLFF.

The gene calls are TRBV15 and TRBJ1-1; unclear D gene. Germline CDR1 reads LNHNV; CDR2 reads YYDKDF (reference sequence). This CDR3 is built from 12 residues. V lost 3 bases to trimming and J lost 5 bases, with 7 bases between them. The CDR3 bases are TGTGCCACCAGCAGGTTATCTACTGAAGCTTTCTTT. Residues: CATSRLSTEAFF.

This clone was counted a single time. V gene TRBV2 combines with J gene TRBJ1-1, with 11 positions matching TRBD1. The CDR3 is 14 amino acids. Germline assignment: CDR1 SNHLY and CDR2 FYNNEI. The trim removed 7 bases at V and 6 bases at J, leaving 7 bases unmatched. The DNA of the CDR3 is TGTGCCAGCATCCGGGACAGGGGGACGCCTGAAGCTTTCTTT. Protein sequence: CASIRDRGTPEAFF.

The chain links TRBV29-1 to TRBJ2-7; D gene unclear. V was clipped by 4 bases and J by 0 bases, with 7 bases between them. The CDR3 extends over 12 amino acids. CDR1 is SQVTM and CDR2 is ANQGSEA in the germline V gene. CDR3 amino acids: CSVAQVSYEQYF. In DNA, the CDR3 is TGCAGCGTTGCGCAGGTCTCCTACGAGCAGTACTTC.

This chain joins TRBV28 and TRBJ1-5, with 7 bases matching TRBD1. The length of the CDR3 is 15 residues. CDR1 and CDR2 (germline): MDHEN, SYDVKM. The J segment lost 0 bases and the V segment lost 6 bases, leaving 5 bases of the junction unmatched. Here the CDR3 DNA reads TGTGCCAGCAGGCACCGACAGGGTAGCAATCAGCCCCAGCATTTT. The encoded protein is CASRHRQGSNQPQHF.

This chain connects TRBV11-2 to TRBJ2-1; tentative D call: TRBD1 (6 bases). Trimming shortened V by 1 base and J by 7 bases, and 11 bases separated the two germline ends. Germline V gives CDR1 SGHAT, CDR2 FQNNGV. The CDR3 is 14 amino acids. This CDR3 is CASSLVTGPNEQFF. The DNA for the CDR3 is TGTGCCAGCAGCTTAGTGACAGGACCGAATGAGCAGTTCTTC. The complete variable domain, with remaining parts taken from reference TRBV11-2 and TRBJ2-1, reads EAGVAQSPRYKIIEKRQSVAFWCNPISGHATLYWYQQILGQGPKLLIQFQNNGVVDDSQLPKDRFSAERLKGVDSTLKIQPAKLEDSAVYLCASSLVTGPNEQFFGPGTRLTVL.

This chain uses TRBV27 with TRBJ1-2; no definite D call. Germline CDR1 is MNHEY and CDR2 is SMNVEV (reference sequence). Trimming shortened V by 4 bases and J by 2 bases, and 17 bases separated the two germline ends. The CDR3 is 16 amino acids. In nucleotides, the CDR3 is TGTGCCAGCAGTTCCCTCCCCCCCGGCGGAAACTATGGCTACACCTTC. Translation: CASSSLPPGGNYGYTF.

This clone is a singleton in its sample. The J gene is TRBJ1-1, the V gene TRBV5-6; D not resolved. In germline, CDR1 is SGHDT, CDR2 YYEEEE. The CDR3 has 13 residues. Trimming left V 0 bases short and J 4 bases short, with 7 bases between. CDR3 in DNA: TGTGCCAGCAGCTTGGAGATTTCCACTGAAGCTTTCTTT. Translation gives CASSLEISTEAFF.

The gene calls are TRBV27 and TRBJ2-1, with TRBD2 matching 14 bases. V shed 6 bases and J 7 bases; nucleotides not matched to a gene: 11. Looked up from germline, CDR1 is MNHEY and CDR2 is SMNVEV (reference sequence). There are 17 residues in the CDR3. The CDR3 loop is CASSWPGTSGSVNEQFF. In nucleotides, the CDR3 is TGTGCCAGCAGCTGGCCTGGGACTAGCGGGAGTGTAAATGAGCAGTTCTTC.

The chain links TRBV29-1 to TRBJ2-2; D unresolved. In germline, CDR1 is SQVTM, CDR2 ANQGSEA. The CDR3 consists of 13 residues. V was trimmed by 5 bases and J by 0 bases, leaving 7 bases between them. The CDR3 nucleotides are TGCAGCGTTCAGAGTCCGAACACCGGGGAGCTGTTTTTT. Residues: CSVQSPNTGELFF.

The chain is built from TRBV7-8 and TRBJ2-2, with unresolved D. Between the trimmed V and J ends, which lost 4 bases and 2 bases, there was a span of 8 bases. The CDR3 sequence is 14 residues long. Per germline, CDR1 SGHVS and CDR2 FQNEAQ. The CDR3 spells CASSSRRNTGELFF. The CDR3 region has the DNA TGTGCCAGCAGCTCGAGACGTAACACCGGGGAGCTGTTTTTT.

The CDR3 protein is CASSITLRAVTHYGYTF. The CDR3 DNA reads TGTGCCAGTAGTATAACCCTCAGGGCAGTCACCCACTATGGCTACACCTTC. This sequence joins TRBV19 and TRBJ1-2, with a possible D match to TRBD1 (5 bases). The CDR3 is made up of 17 amino acids. Trimming removed 2 bases at V and 3 bases at J, with 19 bases between. The germline gives CDR1 LNHDA, CDR2 SQIVND (reference sequence). The full variable domain, completed using reference TRBV19 and TRBJ1-2, is DGGITQSPKYLFRKEGQNVTLSCEQNLNHDAMYWYRQDPGQGLRLIYYSQIVNDFQKGDIAEGYSVSREKKESFPLTVTSAQKNPTAFYLCASSITLRAVTHYGYTFGSGTRLTVV.

The V call is TRBV7-9, the J call TRBJ2-7, with no clear D. The CDR3 is 15 residues long. V was shortened by 0 bases and J by 2 bases, with 11 bases between the two germline ends. The germline V gene has CDR1 SEHNR and CDR2 FQNEAQ (reference sequence). The CDR3, as DNA: TGTGCCAGCAGCTTAGCGCCGTCCAGAACCTACGAGCAGTACTTC. Amino acid sequence: CASSLAPSRTYEQYF.

The chain recombines TRBV2 with TRBJ2-6; no definite D call. This CDR3 contains 14 residues. Trimming shortened V by 4 bases and J by 0 bases, and 4 bases separated the two germline ends. Germline CDR1 reads SNHLY; CDR2 reads FYNNEI. CDR3 in DNA: TGTGCCAGCAGTGTAGACTCTGGGGCCAACGTCCTGACTTTC. Translation: CASSVDSGANVLTF. Together with reference TRBV2 and TRBJ2-6, the CDR3 gives the full variable domain: EPEVTQTPSHQVTQMGQEVILRCVPISNHLYFYWYRQILGQKVEFLVSFYNNEISEKSEIFDDQFSVERPDGSNFTLKIRSTKLEDSAMYFCASSVDSGANVLTFGAGSRLTVL.

The rearrangement uses TRBV5-6 and TRBJ1-1, with D hard to call. CDR3 length: 13 amino acids. The germline V gene encodes CDR1 SGHDT and CDR2 YYEEEE. The ends were cut back, 4 bases at V and 4 bases at J, with 11 bases in the middle. CDR3 region: CASSSTSGTEAFF. In DNA, the CDR3 is TGTGCCAGCAGCAGTACGAGCGGCACTGAAGCTTTCTTT.